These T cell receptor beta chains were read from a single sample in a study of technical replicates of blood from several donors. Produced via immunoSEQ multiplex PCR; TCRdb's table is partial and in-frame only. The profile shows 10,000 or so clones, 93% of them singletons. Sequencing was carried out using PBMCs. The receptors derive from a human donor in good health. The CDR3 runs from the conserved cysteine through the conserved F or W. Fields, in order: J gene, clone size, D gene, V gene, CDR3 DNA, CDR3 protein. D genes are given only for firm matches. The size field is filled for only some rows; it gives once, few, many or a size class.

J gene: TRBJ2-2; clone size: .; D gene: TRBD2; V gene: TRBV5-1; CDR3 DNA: TGCGCCAGCAGCAGGACTAGCGGGAGTGGGACCGGGGAGCTGTTTTTT; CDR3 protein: CASSRTSGSGTGELFF
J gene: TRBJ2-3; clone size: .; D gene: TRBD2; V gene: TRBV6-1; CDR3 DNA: TGTGCCAGCAGTCTAGCGGGAGTCGCAGATACGCAGTATTTT; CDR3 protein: CASSLAGVADTQYF
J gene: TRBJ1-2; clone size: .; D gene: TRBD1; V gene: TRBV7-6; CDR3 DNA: TGTGCCAGCAGCCCCACCGGGACAGGGAGGCTACGCGCTTTTGGCTACACCTTC; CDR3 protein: CASSPTGTGRLRAFGYTF
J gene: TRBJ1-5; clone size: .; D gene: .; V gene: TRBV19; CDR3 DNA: TGTGCCTGCATAAAGACAGGCCTAATGAATCAGCCCCAGCATTTT; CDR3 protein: CACIKTGLMNQPQHF
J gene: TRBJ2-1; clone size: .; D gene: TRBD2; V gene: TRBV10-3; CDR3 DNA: TGTGCCATCAGTGATCAAACTAGCGGGAATCGAGAGCAGTTCTTC; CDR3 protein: CAISDQTSGNREQFF
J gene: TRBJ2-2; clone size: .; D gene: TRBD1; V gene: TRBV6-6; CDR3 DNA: TGTGCCAGCAGTTCGCAGGGGGCAAAGAAAGGGGAGCTGTTTTTT; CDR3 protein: CASSSQGAKKGELFF
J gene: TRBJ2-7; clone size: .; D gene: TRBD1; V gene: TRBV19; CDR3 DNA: TGTGCCAGTAGTACGACACCACCGGGACAGGGGTATCCTCAGCAGTACTTC; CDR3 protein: CASSTTPPGQGYPQQYF
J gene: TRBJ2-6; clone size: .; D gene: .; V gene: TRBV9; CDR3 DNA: TGTGCCAGCAGCGCCGGTGGGGCCAACGTCCTGACTTTC; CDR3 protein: CASSAGGANVLTF
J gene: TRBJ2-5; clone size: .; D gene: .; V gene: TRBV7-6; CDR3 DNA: TGTGCCAGCAGCCGACTTGGAGGTGGGAGACTCCAAGAGACCCAGTACTTC; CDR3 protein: CASSRLGGGRLQETQYF
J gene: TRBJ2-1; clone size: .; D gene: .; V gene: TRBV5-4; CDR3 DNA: TGTGCCAGCAGCTTGGCGGCGGACTCCTACAATGAGCAGTTCTTC; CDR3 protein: CASSLAADSYNEQFF
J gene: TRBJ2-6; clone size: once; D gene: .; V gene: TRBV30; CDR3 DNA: TGTGCCTGGAGTGCAGGGCACGGGGCCAACGTCCTGACTTTC; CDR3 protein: CAWSAGHGANVLTF
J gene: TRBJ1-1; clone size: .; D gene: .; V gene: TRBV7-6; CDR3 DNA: TGTGCCAGCAGCTTACGCCCCTCTACTTTGAACACTGAAGCTTTCTTT; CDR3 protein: CASSLRPSTLNTEAFF